This entry is about one T cell receptor (beta chain). Trimming cost V 0 bases and J 5 bases, with 11 bases left between them. The length of the CDR3 is 14 residues. Germline CDR1 is SNHLY and CDR2 is FYNNEI. This entry is derived from a study of CD8 T cells in Susac syndrome. Reverse transcription of roughly 0.45 to 1 ug RNA used random hexamers. Coverage of TCR beta CDR3 amplification by immunoSEQ multiplex PCR extended to 54 Vbeta and 13 Jbeta. TCRdb reprocessed the immunoSEQ multiplex PCR reads with MiXCR, giving one entry per CDR3 protein. Here the sample spans 130,000 or so distinct CDR3 sequences, roughly 94% being singletons. TCR beta from blood CD8+ and CD4+ T cells was sequenced. TEMRA cells were FACS-enriched, and CD8+ and CD4+ T cells were isolated negatively.

The material sequenced was CD4+ T cells from PBMCs. V gene TRBV2 combines with J gene TRBJ2-7, with D maybe TRBD2 (6 bases). The source is a human donor in good health. The CDR3 nucleotides read TGTGCCAGCAGTGAAGCTGGAGGGCCTGACGAGCAGTACTTC. The encoded protein is CASSEAGGPDEQYF. Filled out from reference TRBV2 and TRBJ2-7, the complete variable domain reads EPEVTQTPSHQVTQMGQEVILRCVPISNHLYFYWYRQILGQKVEFLVSFYNNEISEKSEIFDDQFSVERPDGSNFTLKIRSTKLEDSAMYFCASSEAGGPDEQYFGPGTRLTVT.